This T cell receptor (beta chain) was captured in a study of T cells expressing NK-cell markers. Across the whole study: Most of the eight sequenced donors tested HCMV-seropositive; one tested seronegative.

The CDR3 is 17 amino acids. TCRdb reanalyzed the 5' RACE reads, giving one entry per CDR3 protein sequence and no DNA. This sample carries 350,000 to 450,000 distinct CDR3 sequences, with around 5.2% going to the ten biggest clones. Study findings and constraints: In several donors, these clonotypes also led the CD3+CD56-NKG2C+ fraction.

Concerning this clonotype: The antigen is unknown.

The sequence derives from a man aged 18-69 years in good health. The sequenced sample consisted of blood T cells: a sorted CD56 or NKG2C T cell subset, CD4+ or CD8+ T cells, or bulk PBMC T cells (not recorded which). This chain connects TRBV12-3 or TRBV12-4 to TRBJ1-2; TCRdb names TRBD1, which stays unverified in the absence of DNA. CDR3 protein: CASSLGLQGGRPRGYTF.